Listed here are 32 T cell receptor beta chains from one sample, sequenced in a study of CD8 T cells in ankylosing spondylitis. TCRdb re-derived calls from the 5' RACE reads in MiXCR, one entry per CDR3 protein. The table includes about 220,000 distinct CDR3 sequences, 25% to 30% detected once. Source material: blood, either unsorted or a sorted T cell fraction (not recorded which). The receptors shown here come from a male donor with ankylosing spondylitis or in good health (not recorded which).

The CDR3 region has the DNA TGTGCCACCAGTGACCCCCAGGTGGACTACAATGAGCAGTTCTTC. It yields the protein CATSDPQVDYNEQFF. This chain connects TRBV24-1 to TRBJ2-1; D gene unclear. The CDR3 spans 15 residues. V lost 4 bases and J lost 3, with 12 bases in between. CDR1 is KGHDR and CDR2 is SFDVKD in the germline V gene.

CDR3 sequence: CSARDHRTGTYEQYF. In nucleotides, the CDR3 is TGCAGTGCTAGAGATCATCGGACAGGGACCTACGAGCAGTACTTC. The chain uses TRBV20-1 and TRBJ2-7, with TRBD1 identical over 8 bases. The CDR3 spans 15 residues. The germline gives CDR1 DFQATT, CDR2 SNEGSKA (reference sequence). Unmatched junction bases numbered 6, after V lost 0 bases and J lost 2 bases.

The V gene is TRBV5-1, the J gene TRBJ2-1; 8 bases align to TRBD2. The CDR3 is made up of 15 amino acids. Germline lookup yields CDR1 SGHRS and CDR2 YFSETQ. V shed 2 bases and J 5 bases; nucleotides not matched to a gene: 6. The CDR3 DNA sequence: TGCGCCAGCAGCTTTAGCGGGGTTAGAGACAATGAGCAGTTCTTC. Its translation: CASSFSGVRDNEQFF.

V usage is TRBV5-1 and J usage is TRBJ1-1; D is uncertain. V lost 7 bases to trimming and J lost 0 bases, with 13 bases between them. Germline CDR1 SGHRS, CDR2 YFSETQ. This CDR3 region has 14 residues. CDR3 protein: CASGLGGMNTEAFF. The CDR3 DNA sequence: TGCGCCAGCGGACTTGGAGGCATGAACACTGAAGCTTTCTTT.

The rearrangement uses TRBV20-1 and TRBJ2-3, with D unclear. This CDR3 spans 13 amino acids. The ends were cut back, 2 bases at V and 0 bases at J, with 6 bases in the middle. Germline V gene lookup returns CDR1 DFQATT and CDR2 SNEGSKA (reference sequence). CDR3 in amino acids: CSARHDSTDTQYF. The CDR3 DNA sequence: TGCAGTGCTAGACACGATAGCACAGATACGCAGTATTTT.

This clonotype was recorded many times. This chain uses TRBV27 with TRBJ1-1; D may be TRBD1 (5 bases). V lost 6 bases to trimming and J lost 1 base, with 24 bases between them. This CDR3 comprises 18 residues. CDR1 and CDR2 from the germline V gene are MNHEY and SMNVEV (reference sequence). The CDR3 DNA reads as TGTGCCAGCAGCCACCAATTAGGACAAGGACCCAAGAACACTGAAGCTTTCTTT. Its protein is CASSHQLGQGPKNTEAFF.

The chain employs TRBV7-9 and TRBJ1-2, with 7 nucleotides matching TRBD1. Germline V gives CDR1 SEHNR, CDR2 FQNEAQ (reference sequence). Trimming took 6 bases from V and 10 from J; bases not matched to a gene: 11. The CDR3 length is 13 residues. CDR3 bases: TGTGCCAGCAGGGATACCGGGACAGCCGCCTACACCTTC. Translation gives CASRDTGTAAYTF.

This clonotype was observed a handful of times. The chain employs TRBV5-4 and TRBJ2-3; D remains unclear. V was cut by 1 base and J by 0 bases, with 6 bases left in between. This CDR3 is built from 14 residues. Germline V lookup: CDR1 SGHNT, CDR2 YYREEE (reference sequence). The CDR3 loop is CASSLLTSTDTQYF. DNA for the CDR3: TGTGCCAGCAGCTTGCTGACAAGCACAGATACGCAGTATTTT.

This clonotype has at least ten counts. The chain carries TRBV9 and TRBJ2-1; the match to TRBD2 covers 9 bases. The germline V gene has CDR1 SGDLS and CDR2 YYNGEE. CDR3 length: 18 amino acids. The trim removed 2 bases at V and 1 base at J, leaving 10 bases unmatched. CDR3 sequence: CASSVGGGGKTSYNEQFF. In DNA, the CDR3 is TGTGCCAGCAGCGTGGGCGGGGGGGGGAAGACGTCCTACAATGAGCAGTTCTTC.

This clonotype has at least ten counts. The rearrangement uses TRBV7-2 and TRBJ2-7, with D possibly matching TRBD1 (5 bases). CDR3 length: 18 residues. Germline V gene data show CDR1 as SGHTA and CDR2 as FQGNSA. Trimming shortened V by 0 bases and J by 2 bases, and 20 bases separated the two germline ends. CDR3 sequence reads: CASSLAGPGKSPPYEQYF. Written as DNA, the CDR3 is TGTGCCAGCAGCTTAGCGGGGCCAGGAAAATCCCCGCCCTACGAGCAGTACTTC.

The sample holds many counts of this clonotype. The rearrangement uses TRBV20-1 and TRBJ2-5, with TRBD1 matching 7 bases. Germline V gene sequence: CDR1 DFQATT, CDR2 SNEGSKA (reference sequence). The CDR3 is made up of 13 amino acids. Unmatched junction bases numbered 9, after V lost 6 bases and J lost 5 bases. CDR3 sequence (DNA): TGCAGTGCAAATAGACAGGGCGGGGAGACCCAGTACTTC. It yields the protein CSANRQGGETQYF.

The table lists this clonotype with many counts. The chain employs TRBV15 and TRBJ2-3; TRBD1 is a possible D gene (8 bases). Deletions cut 5 bases from V and 7 bases from J, with 22 bases between. Per germline, CDR1 LNHNV and CDR2 YYDKDF (reference sequence). This CDR3 region has 16 residues. The CDR3 reads CATSGAGTGELYTQYF. For the CDR3, the DNA is TGTGCCACCAGCGGAGCGGGGACAGGAGAACTGTATACGCAGTATTTT.

V usage is TRBV12-3 or TRBV12-4 and J usage is TRBJ1-6, with D possibly being TRBD1 (5 bases). Trimming removed 4 bases at V and 7 bases at J, with 11 bases between. CDR3 size: 14 residues. The DNA of the CDR3 is TGTGCCAGCAGTTCTGCAAGGGGCAATTCACCCCTCCACTTT. This sequence encodes CASSSARGNSPLHF.

This clonotype was found a few times. This sequence joins TRBV12-3 or TRBV12-4 and TRBJ2-1, with no clear D. This CDR3 spans 13 amino acids. The V end was cut by 6 bases, the J end by 6 bases, with 12 bases between. CDR3 sequence reads: CASSRLLGNEQFF. CDR3 bases: TGTGCCAGCAGCCGTTTATTGGGCAATGAGCAGTTCTTC.

This clonotype was observed a few times. V usage is TRBV7-9 and J usage is TRBJ2-6; 9 bases map to TRBD1. With V trimmed by 8 bases and J by 4 bases, 12 bases remained unmatched. This CDR3 is 17 amino acids long. The germline V gene has CDR1 SEHNR and CDR2 FQNEAQ (reference sequence). CDR3 protein: CASLEGQGSAGANVLTF. The CDR3 DNA follows: TGTGCCAGCCTCGAGGGACAGGGCTCGGCCGGGGCCAACGTCCTGACTTTC.

The rearrangement uses TRBV27 and TRBJ2-7; 7 nucleotides match TRBD2. The CDR3 has 15 amino acids. V lost 6 bases, J lost 4 bases, and 12 bases stayed unmatched. Germline assignment: CDR1 MNHEY and CDR2 SMNVEV (reference sequence). The CDR3 protein is CASSRGLAALYEQYF. The CDR3 bases are TGTGCCAGCAGCAGAGGGCTAGCGGCTCTTTACGAGCAGTACTTC.

This clonotype was counted ten times or more. This chain joins TRBV12-3 or TRBV12-4 and TRBJ2-4; 9 bases are shared with TRBD2. V was pared by 7 bases and J by 9 bases, with 16 bases of the junction left unmatched. The CDR3 length is 16 residues. The CDR3 coding sequence is TGTGCCAGCACTAAAAGTCTCAGCGGGAGGAACGGCATTCAGTACTTC. It translates to CASTKSLSGRNGIQYF.

This clonotype was seen many times. The J gene is TRBJ2-5, the V gene TRBV20-1; unclear D gene. The CDR3 sequence is 13 residues long. Per germline, CDR1 DFQATT and CDR2 SNEGSKA (reference sequence). The V gene lost 5 bases and the J gene lost 3 bases, with 13 bases spanning the gap. The CDR3 DNA is TGCAGTGCTCCTCCCTCTGGGAAAGAGACCCAGTACTTC. The encoded protein is CSAPPSGKETQYF.

At least ten counts were recorded for this clonotype. The chain uses TRBV12-3 or TRBV12-4 and TRBJ2-3; D remains unclear. Trimming pared 5 bases from V and 3 bases from J, leaving 3 bases between. The CDR3 extends over 11 amino acids. DNA of the CDR3: TGTGCCAGCAGTCGTACAGATACGCAGTATTTT. It specifies CASSRTDTQYF.

The chain uses TRBV20-1 and TRBJ1-3, with D tentatively TRBD1 (6 bases). The V and J ends lost 6 bases and 2 bases respectively, with 14 bases between them. Germline CDR1 and CDR2: DFQATT and SNEGSKA (reference sequence). There are 14 residues in the CDR3. CDR3 sequence (DNA): TGCAGTGCGAGGGACCCAGGGGCTGGAAACACCATATATTTT. This encodes CSARDPGAGNTIYF.

This clonotype was seen a few times. DNA of the CDR3: TGTGCCAGCAGTGAAGATGGCAGGGGTAACTATGGCTACACCTTC. Translating it yields CASSEDGRGNYGYTF. The chain employs TRBV2 and TRBJ1-2, with TRBD1 as a possible D gene (6 bases). The CDR3 contains 15 residues. The V and J ends lost 1 base and 1 base respectively, with 10 bases between them. From germline, CDR1 is SNHLY and CDR2 FYNNEI. The complete variable domain, with remaining parts taken from reference TRBV2 and TRBJ1-2, reads EPEVTQTPSHQVTQMGQEVILRCVPISNHLYFYWYRQILGQKVEFLVSFYNNEISEKSEIFDDQFSVERPDGSNFTLKIRSTKLEDSAMYFCASSEDGRGNYGYTFGSGTRLTVV.

This clonotype came up many times. V is TRBV18 and J is TRBJ1-2; 9 nucleotides line up with TRBD1. The CDR3 is 14 amino acids. The germline V gene encodes CDR1 KGHSH and CDR2 LQKENI. J gave up 4 bases and V 2 bases, and 2 bases lay outside the gene matches. CDR3 in DNA: TGTGCCAGCTCACCAACGACAGGGGGCTATGGCTACACCTTC. Amino acids: CASSPTTGGYGYTF. Variable domain in full (rest from reference TRBV18 and TRBJ1-2): NAGVMQNPRHLVRRRGQEARLRCSPMKGHSHVYWYRQLPEEGLKFMVYLQKENIIDESGMPKERFSAEFPKEGPSILRIQQVVRGDSAAYFCASSPTTGGYGYTFGSGTRLTVV.

This chain connects TRBV29-1 to TRBJ1-3, with D maybe TRBD1 (6 bases). Trimming left V 6 bases short and J 0 bases short, with 15 bases between. Germline lookup yields CDR1 SQVTM and CDR2 ANQGSEA. The CDR3 spans 15 residues. The CDR3 DNA is TGCAGCGTACCCCAGGGGCTGGGCTCTGGAAACACCATATATTTT. The encoded protein is CSVPQGLGSGNTIYF.

This clonotype was counted a few times. V usage is TRBV6-6 and J usage is TRBJ2-1; D not resolved. The CDR3 covers 13 residues. Germline CDR1 MNHNY, CDR2 SVGAGI (reference sequence). Deletions cut 7 bases from V and 6 bases from J, with 13 bases between. The CDR3 reads CASTPINSNEQFF. The CDR3, as DNA: TGTGCCAGCACCCCCATTAACAGCAATGAGCAGTTCTTC.

Ten or more counts support this clonotype. This chain connects TRBV6-2 or TRBV6-3 to TRBJ1-1, with unresolved D. This CDR3 is built from 14 residues. Germline lookup yields CDR1 MNHEY and CDR2 SVGEGT. The V and J ends lost 0 bases and 1 base respectively, with 6 bases between them. DNA for the CDR3: TGTGCCAGCAGTTACTCGAGTCGGAACACTGAAGCTTTCTTT. Translated: CASSYSSRNTEAFF.

This clonotype was counted at least ten times. The rearrangement joins TRBV29-1 to TRBJ2-3, with 8 bases identical to TRBD2. Germline V gene sequence: CDR1 SQVTM, CDR2 ANQGSEA. The junction had 3 bases not matched to a gene; V was cut back by 4 bases and J by 0 bases. This CDR3 is built from 14 residues. The CDR3 loop reads CSVVASGSTDTQYF. The CDR3 DNA reads as TGCAGCGTTGTGGCTAGCGGGAGCACAGATACGCAGTATTTT.

The chain couples TRBV10-3 to TRBJ1-1; D may be TRBD1 (5 bases). The CDR3 totals 16 residues. The ends were cut back, 8 bases at V and 4 bases at J, with 23 bases in the middle. Germline lookup yields CDR1 ENHRY and CDR2 SYGVKD. The CDR3 region has the DNA TGTGCCATCGAAATTCCCCCGGGACGGATAGTCACTGAAGCTTTCTTT. It specifies CAIEIPPGRIVTEAFF.

The sample holds many counts of this clonotype. The chain has TRBV11-1 and TRBJ2-7; 7 positions match TRBD2. The CDR3 has 14 amino acids. Looked up from germline, CDR1 is SGHAT and CDR2 is FQDESV (reference sequence). The J segment lost 4 bases and the V segment lost 6 bases, leaving 9 bases of the junction unmatched. The CDR3 spells CASSLRLAPYEQYF. The CDR3 coding sequence is TGTGCCAGCAGTTTAAGACTAGCCCCATACGAGCAGTACTTC.

In its sample, this clonotype was seen many times. This rearrangement joins TRBV9 to TRBJ2-5, with 7 nucleotides matching TRBD1. Germline loops: CDR1 SGDLS, CDR2 YYNGEE. J was trimmed by 5 bases and V by 0 bases; bases with no gene match: 4. The CDR3 is 14 amino acids. The CDR3 bases are TGTGCCAGCAGCGTAGCGGGACAGAGGGAGACCCAGTACTTC. This translates into CASSVAGQRETQYF.

This clonotype was found many times. This chain uses TRBV7-3 with TRBJ2-7; D gene unclear. V was clipped by 2 bases and J by 0 bases, with 11 bases between them. The CDR3 runs to 15 residues. The V gene's germline CDR1 is SGHTA and CDR2 FQGTGA. The CDR3: CASSLSSSSSYEQYF. The CDR3 DNA is TGTGCCAGCAGCTTATCATCTAGTAGCTCCTACGAGCAGTACTTC.

This clonotype has at least ten counts. The V call is TRBV29-1, the J call TRBJ2-1; no clear D gene. Germline loops: CDR1 SQVTM, CDR2 ANQGSEA. CDR3 length: 11 amino acids. V dropped 7 bases and J dropped 2 bases, with 6 bases sitting between them. The CDR3 sequence: CSESTYNEQFF. CDR3 nucleotides: TGCAGCGAAAGCACCTACAATGAGCAGTTCTTC.

This clonotype was counted many times. The chain joins TRBV20-1 to TRBJ2-1; TRBD2 matches 12 bases. J lost 1 base, V lost 6 bases, and 7 bases had no gene match. The CDR3 extends over 16 amino acids. Per germline, CDR1 DFQATT and CDR2 SNEGSKA (reference sequence). CDR3 nucleotides: TGCAGTGCACTAGGACTAGCGGGACAATCCTACAATGAGCAGTTCTTC. It specifies CSALGLAGQSYNEQFF.